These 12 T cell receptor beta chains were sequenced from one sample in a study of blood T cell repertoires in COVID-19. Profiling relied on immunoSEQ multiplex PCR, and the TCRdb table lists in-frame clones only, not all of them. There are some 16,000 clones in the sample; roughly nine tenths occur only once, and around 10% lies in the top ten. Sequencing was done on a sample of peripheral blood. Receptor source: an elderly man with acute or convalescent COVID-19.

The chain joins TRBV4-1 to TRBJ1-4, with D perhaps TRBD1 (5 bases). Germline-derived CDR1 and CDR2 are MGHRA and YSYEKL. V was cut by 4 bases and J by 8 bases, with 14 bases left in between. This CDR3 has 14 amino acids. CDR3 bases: TGCGCCAGCAGCCTATGGGGCGCGGAAGAAAAACTGTTTTTT. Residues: CASSLWGAEEKLFF.

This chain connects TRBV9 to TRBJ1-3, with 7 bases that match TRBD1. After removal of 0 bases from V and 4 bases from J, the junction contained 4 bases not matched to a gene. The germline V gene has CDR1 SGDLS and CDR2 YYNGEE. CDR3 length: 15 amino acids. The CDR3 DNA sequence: TGTGCCAGCAGCGTAGGGAAGGGGGCAGGAAACACCATATATTTT. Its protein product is CASSVGKGAGNTIYF.

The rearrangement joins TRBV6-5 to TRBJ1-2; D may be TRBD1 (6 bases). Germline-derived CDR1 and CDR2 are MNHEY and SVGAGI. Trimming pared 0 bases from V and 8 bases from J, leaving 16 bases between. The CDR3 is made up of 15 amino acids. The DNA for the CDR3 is TGTGCCAGCAGTTACTCGAAGGGGGGGTCTAGCGGCTACACCTTC. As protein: CASSYSKGGSSGYTF.

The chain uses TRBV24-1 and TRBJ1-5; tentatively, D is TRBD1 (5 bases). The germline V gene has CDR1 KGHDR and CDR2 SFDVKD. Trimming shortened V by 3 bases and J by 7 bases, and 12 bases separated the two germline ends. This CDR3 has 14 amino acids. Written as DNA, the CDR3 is TGTGCCACCAGTGATACAGGCGGCCGCCAGCCCCAGCATTTT. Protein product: CATSDTGGRQPQHF.

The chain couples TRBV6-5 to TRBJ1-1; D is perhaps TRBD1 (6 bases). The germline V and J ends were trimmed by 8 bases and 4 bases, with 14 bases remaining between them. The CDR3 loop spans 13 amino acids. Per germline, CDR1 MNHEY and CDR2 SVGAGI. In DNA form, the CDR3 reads TGTGCCAGCTGGAAGGCGGGGGCCACTGAAGCTTTCTTT. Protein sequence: CASWKAGATEAFF.

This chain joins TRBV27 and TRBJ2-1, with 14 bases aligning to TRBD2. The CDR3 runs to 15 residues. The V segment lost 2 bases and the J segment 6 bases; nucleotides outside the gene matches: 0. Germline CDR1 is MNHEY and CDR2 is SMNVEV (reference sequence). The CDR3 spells CASSLGTSGSNEQFF. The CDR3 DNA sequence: TGTGCCAGCAGTTTAGGGACTAGCGGGAGCAATGAGCAGTTCTTC.

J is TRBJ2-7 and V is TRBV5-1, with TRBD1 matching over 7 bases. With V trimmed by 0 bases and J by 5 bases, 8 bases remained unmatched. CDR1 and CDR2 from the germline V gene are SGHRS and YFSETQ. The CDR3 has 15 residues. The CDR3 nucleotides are TGCGCCAGCAGCTTGGTGGCAGGGGGTTTCGACGAGCAGTACTTC. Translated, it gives CASSLVAGGFDEQYF.

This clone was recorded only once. CDR3 nucleotides: TGCGCCAGCAGCCTTACAGGGTCCTACGCCAATGAGCAGTTCTTC. Protein product: CASSLTGSYANEQFF. The chain carries TRBV4-1 and TRBJ2-1; D possibly corresponds to TRBD1 (6 bases). The CDR3 sequence is 15 residues long. V lost 4 bases and J 6 bases, leaving 16 bases between the germline ends. Germline loops: CDR1 MGHRA, CDR2 YSYEKL.

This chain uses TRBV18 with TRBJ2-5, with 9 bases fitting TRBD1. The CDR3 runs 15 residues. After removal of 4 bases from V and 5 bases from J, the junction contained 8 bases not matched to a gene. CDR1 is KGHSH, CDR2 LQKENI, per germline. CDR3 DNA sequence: TGTGCCAGCTCACGGACAGGGGTTCAGGGGGAGACCCAGTACTTC. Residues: CASSRTGVQGETQYF.

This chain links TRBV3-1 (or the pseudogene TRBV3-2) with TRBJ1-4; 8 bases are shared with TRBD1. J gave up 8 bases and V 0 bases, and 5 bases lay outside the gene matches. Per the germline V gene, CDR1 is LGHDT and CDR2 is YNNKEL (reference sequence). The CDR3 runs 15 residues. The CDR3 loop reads CASSQDRWTGEKLFF. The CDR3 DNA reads TGTGCCAGCAGCCAAGACAGATGGACAGGGGAAAAACTGTTTTTT.

DNA of the CDR3: TGCGCCAGCAGCCCCTTTAGCCGTTCCACAGATACGCAGTATTTT. Protein: CASSPFSRSTDTQYF. The rearrangement uses TRBV5-1 and TRBJ2-3, with D unclear. The V and J ends lost 4 bases and 2 bases respectively, with 14 bases between them. Per the germline V gene, CDR1 is SGHRS and CDR2 is YFSETQ. This CDR3 region has 15 residues.

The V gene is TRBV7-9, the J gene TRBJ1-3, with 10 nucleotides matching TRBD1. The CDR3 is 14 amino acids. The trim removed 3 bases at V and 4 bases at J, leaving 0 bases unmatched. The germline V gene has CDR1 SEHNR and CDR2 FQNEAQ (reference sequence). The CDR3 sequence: CASSLDRGGNTIYF. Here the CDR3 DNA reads TGTGCCAGCAGCTTGGACAGGGGGGGAAACACCATATATTTT.